A few counts support the clone carrying this T cell receptor beta chain. The data stem from a study of T cells in Graves' hyperthyroidism and ophthalmopathy. RNA transcripts gave rise to amplified TCR beta CDR3 regions. The TCR CDR3 was amplified in a first-round RT-PCR using the HTBI primer set. TCRdb redid the calling of the multiplex PCR reads with MiXCR, one entry per CDR3 protein. The sample carries around 350,000 distinct CDR3 sequences, 15% to 20% recorded once. Researchers barred patients who had uncontrolled infection, other autoimmune disease, pregnancy or lactation. The V and J ends lost 0 bases and 0 bases respectively, with 15 bases between them. This CDR3 contains 17 residues. The V gene's germline CDR1 is LGHDT and CDR2 YNNKEL (reference sequence).

The receptor was isolated from a woman aged 18-35 years with Graves' hyperthyroidism. Sequencing was done on a sample of blood. V gene TRBV3-1 combines with J gene TRBJ2-7, with D perhaps matching TRBD1 or TRBD2 (5 bases each). CDR3 nucleotides: TGTGCCAGCAGCCAAGATCGAGGGGCGATGAGCTCCTACGAGCAGTACTTC. This codes for CASSQDRGAMSSYEQYF.